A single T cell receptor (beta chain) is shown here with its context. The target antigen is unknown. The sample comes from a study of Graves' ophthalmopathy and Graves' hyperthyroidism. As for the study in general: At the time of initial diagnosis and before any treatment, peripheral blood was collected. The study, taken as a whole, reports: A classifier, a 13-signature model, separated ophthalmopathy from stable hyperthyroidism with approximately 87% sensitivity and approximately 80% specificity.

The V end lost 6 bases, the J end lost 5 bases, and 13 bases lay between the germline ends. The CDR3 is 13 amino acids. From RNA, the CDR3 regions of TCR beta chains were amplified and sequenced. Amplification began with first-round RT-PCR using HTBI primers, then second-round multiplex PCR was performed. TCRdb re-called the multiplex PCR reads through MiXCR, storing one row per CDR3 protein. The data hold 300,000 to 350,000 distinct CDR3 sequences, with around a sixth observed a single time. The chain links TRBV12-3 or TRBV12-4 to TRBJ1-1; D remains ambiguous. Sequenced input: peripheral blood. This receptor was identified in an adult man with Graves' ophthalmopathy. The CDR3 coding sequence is TGTGCCAGCAGGGATCAAACTGAGACTGAAGCTTTCTTT. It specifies CASRDQTETEAFF.